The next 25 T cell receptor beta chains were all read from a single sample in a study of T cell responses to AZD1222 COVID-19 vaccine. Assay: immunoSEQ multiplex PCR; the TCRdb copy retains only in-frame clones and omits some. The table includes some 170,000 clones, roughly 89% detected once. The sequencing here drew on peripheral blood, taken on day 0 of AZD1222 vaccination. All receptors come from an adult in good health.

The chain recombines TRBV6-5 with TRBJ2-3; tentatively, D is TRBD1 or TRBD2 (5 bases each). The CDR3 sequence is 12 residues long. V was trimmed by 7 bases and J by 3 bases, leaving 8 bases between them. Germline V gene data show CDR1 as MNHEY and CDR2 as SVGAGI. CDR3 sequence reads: CASMGETDTQYF. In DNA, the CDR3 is TGTGCCAGCATGGGGGAAACAGATACGCAGTATTTT.

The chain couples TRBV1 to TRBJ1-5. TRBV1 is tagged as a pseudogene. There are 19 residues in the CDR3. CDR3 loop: CTSSQDGGGNEASNQPQHF. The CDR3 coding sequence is TGCACCAGCAGCCAAGATGGAGGAGGGAATGAGGCCAGCAATCAGCCCCAGCATTTT.

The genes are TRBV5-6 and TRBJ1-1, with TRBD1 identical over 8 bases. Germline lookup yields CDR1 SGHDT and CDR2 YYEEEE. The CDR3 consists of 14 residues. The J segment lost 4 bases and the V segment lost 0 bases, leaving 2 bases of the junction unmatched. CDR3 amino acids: CASSLAGGITEAFF. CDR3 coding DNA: TGTGCCAGCAGCTTGGCAGGGGGCATCACTGAAGCTTTCTTT.

CDR3 DNA: TGTGCCAGTACCTCGAAGGGGCAGTTTAGCAATCAGCCCCAGCATTTT. This encodes CASTSKGQFSNQPQHF. The V and J genes are TRBV19 and TRBJ1-5; D may be TRBD1 (5 bases). The germline gives CDR1 LNHDA, CDR2 SQIVND (reference sequence). The CDR3 sequence is 16 residues long. The germline V and J ends were trimmed by 7 bases and 0 bases, with 16 bases remaining between them.

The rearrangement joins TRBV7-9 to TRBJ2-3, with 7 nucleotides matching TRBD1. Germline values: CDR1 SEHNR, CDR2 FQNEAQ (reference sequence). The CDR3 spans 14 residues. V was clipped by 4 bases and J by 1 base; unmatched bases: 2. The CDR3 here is CASSYGTGTDTQYF. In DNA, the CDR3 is TGTGCCAGCAGCTATGGGACAGGCACAGATACGCAGTATTTT.

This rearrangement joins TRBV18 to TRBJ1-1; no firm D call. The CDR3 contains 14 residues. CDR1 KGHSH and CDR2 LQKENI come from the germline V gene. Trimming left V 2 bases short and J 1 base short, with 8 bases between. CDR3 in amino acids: CASSPEGGNTEAFF. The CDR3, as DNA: TGTGCCAGCTCACCAGAGGGAGGGAACACTGAAGCTTTCTTT.

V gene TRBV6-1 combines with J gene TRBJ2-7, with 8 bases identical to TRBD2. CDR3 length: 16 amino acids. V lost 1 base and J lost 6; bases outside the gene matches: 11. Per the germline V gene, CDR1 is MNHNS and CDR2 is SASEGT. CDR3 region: CASSEGAGGPPGEQYF. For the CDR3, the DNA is TGTGCCAGCAGTGAAGGGGCGGGAGGCCCTCCGGGCGAGCAGTACTTC.

CDR3: CASSLGGWDQPQHF. CDR3 DNA sequence: TGTGCCAGCAGCTTAGGGGGATGGGATCAGCCCCAGCATTTT. This chain links TRBV7-9 with TRBJ1-5, with unresolved D. Deletions cut 1 base from V and 5 bases from J, with 9 bases between. Germline V CDR1 and CDR2: SEHNR, FQNEAQ (reference sequence). This CDR3 contains 14 residues.

The CDR3, as DNA: TGTGCCAGCAGCTTAAGCTCCTACGAGCAGTACTTC. Residues: CASSLSSYEQYF. The chain uses TRBV7-8 and TRBJ2-7; no firm D call. Trimming stripped 2 bases from V and 0 bases from J, with 2 bases between. From germline, CDR1 is SGHVS and CDR2 FQNEAQ. The CDR3 covers 12 residues.

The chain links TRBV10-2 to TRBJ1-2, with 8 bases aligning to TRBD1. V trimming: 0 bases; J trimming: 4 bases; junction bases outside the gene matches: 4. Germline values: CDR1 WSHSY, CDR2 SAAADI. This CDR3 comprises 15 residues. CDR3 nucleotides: TGCGCCAGCAGTGAGTCGTGGACAGGGTCCTATGGCTACACCTTC. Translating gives CASSESWTGSYGYTF.

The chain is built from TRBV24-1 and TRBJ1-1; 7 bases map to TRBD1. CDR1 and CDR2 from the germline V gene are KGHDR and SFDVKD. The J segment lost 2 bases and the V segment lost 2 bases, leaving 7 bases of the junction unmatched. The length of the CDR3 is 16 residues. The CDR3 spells CATSDSPPGGNTEAFF. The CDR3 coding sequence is TGTGCCACCAGTGATTCGCCTCCAGGGGGAAACACTGAAGCTTTCTTT.

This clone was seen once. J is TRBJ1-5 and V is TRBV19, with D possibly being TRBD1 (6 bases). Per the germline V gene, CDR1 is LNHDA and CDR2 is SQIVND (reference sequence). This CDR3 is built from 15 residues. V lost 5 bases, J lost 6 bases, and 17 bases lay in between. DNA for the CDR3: TGTGCCAGTAGTCCCCCGGGCAGGGGAGGTCAGCCCCAGCATTTT. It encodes CASSPPGRGGQPQHF.

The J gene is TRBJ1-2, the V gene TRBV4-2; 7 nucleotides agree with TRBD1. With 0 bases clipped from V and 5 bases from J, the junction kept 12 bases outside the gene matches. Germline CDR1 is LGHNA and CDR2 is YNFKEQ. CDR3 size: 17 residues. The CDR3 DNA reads TGTGCCAGCAGCCAAGATCAAGGGCAGGGGGTCTGGTATGGCTACACCTTC. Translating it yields CASSQDQGQGVWYGYTF.

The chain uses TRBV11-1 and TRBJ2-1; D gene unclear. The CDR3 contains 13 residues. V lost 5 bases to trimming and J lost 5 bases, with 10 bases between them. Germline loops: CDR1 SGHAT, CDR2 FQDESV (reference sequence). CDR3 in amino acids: CASSKLENNEQFF. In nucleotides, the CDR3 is TGTGCCAGCAGCAAATTGGAGAACAATGAGCAGTTCTTC.

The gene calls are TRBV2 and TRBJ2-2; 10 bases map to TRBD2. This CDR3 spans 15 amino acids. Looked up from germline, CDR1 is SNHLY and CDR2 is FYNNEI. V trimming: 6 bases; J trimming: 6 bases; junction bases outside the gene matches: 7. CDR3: CASSELAGSPGELFF. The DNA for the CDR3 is TGTGCCAGCAGCGAACTAGCGGGGTCTCCCGGGGAGCTGTTTTTT. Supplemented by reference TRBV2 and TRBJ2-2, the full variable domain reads EPEVTQTPSHQVTQMGQEVILRCVPISNHLYFYWYRQILGQKVEFLVSFYNNEISEKSEIFDDQFSVERPDGSNFTLKIRSTKLEDSAMYFCASSELAGSPGELFFGEGSRLTVL.

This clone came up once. The CDR3 nucleotides are TGTGCCAGCAGTTTAGAGGATGAGCAGTTCTTC. Translating gives CASSLEDEQFF. The rearrangement joins TRBV28 to TRBJ2-1; no firm D call. The length of the CDR3 is 11 residues. V shed 2 bases and J shed 8 bases, with 4 bases lying between them. Germline V lookup: CDR1 MDHEN, CDR2 SYDVKM.

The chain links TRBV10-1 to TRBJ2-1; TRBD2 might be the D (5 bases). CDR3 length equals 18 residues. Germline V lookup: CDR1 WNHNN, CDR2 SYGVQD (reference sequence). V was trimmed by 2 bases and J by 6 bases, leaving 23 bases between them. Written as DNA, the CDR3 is TGCGCCAGCAGTGAGGGAAAGGGTAGTACTAGTCGAGGCAATGAGCAGTTCTTC. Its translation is CASSEGKGSTSRGNEQFF.

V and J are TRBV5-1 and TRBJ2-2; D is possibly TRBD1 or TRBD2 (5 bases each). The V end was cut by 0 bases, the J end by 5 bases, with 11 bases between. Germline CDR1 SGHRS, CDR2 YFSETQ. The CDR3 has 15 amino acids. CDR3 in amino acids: CASSLDPGRTGELFF. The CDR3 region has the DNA TGCGCCAGCAGCTTGGACCCGGGACGTACCGGGGAGCTGTTTTTT.

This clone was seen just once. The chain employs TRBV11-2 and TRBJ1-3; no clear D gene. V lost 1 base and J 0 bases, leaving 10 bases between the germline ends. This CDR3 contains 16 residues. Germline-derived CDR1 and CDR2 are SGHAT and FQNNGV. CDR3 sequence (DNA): TGTGCCAGCAGCTTAGGTGTCAGGAACTCTGGAAACACCATATATTTT. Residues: CASSLGVRNSGNTIYF.

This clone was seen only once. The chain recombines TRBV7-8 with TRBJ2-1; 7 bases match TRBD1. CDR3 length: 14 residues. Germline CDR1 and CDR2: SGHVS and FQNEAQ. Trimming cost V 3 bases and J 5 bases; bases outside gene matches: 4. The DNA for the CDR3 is TGTGCCAGCAGCTTCTGGGACAGCGACAATGAGCAGTTCTTC. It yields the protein CASSFWDSDNEQFF.

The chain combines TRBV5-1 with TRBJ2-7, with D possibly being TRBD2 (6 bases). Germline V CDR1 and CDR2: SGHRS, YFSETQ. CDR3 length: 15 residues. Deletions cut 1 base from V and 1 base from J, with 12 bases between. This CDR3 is CASSLLAAYSYEQYF. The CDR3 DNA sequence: TGCGCCAGCAGCTTGTTAGCGGCCTATTCCTACGAGCAGTACTTC.

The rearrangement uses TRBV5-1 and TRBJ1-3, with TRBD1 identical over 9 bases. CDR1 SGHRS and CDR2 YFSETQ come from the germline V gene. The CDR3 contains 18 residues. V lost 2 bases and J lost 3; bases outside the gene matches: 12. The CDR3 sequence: CASSLKADRGAIGNTIYF. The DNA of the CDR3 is TGCGCCAGCAGCTTAAAAGCGGACAGGGGTGCTATTGGAAACACCATATATTTT.

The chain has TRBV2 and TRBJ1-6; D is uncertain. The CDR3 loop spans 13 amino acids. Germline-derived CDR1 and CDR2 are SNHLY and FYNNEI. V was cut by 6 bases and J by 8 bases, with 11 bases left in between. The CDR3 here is CASRLEGDSPLHF. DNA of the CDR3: TGTGCCAGCAGGTTGGAGGGAGATTCACCCCTCCACTTT.

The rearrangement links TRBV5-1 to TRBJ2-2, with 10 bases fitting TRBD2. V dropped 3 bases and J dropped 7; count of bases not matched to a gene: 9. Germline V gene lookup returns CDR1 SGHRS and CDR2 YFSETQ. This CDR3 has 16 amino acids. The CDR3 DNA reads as TGCGCCAGCAGCTCGCCCGCTAGCGGGAGTCACGGGGAGCTGTTTTTT. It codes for CASSSPASGSHGELFF.

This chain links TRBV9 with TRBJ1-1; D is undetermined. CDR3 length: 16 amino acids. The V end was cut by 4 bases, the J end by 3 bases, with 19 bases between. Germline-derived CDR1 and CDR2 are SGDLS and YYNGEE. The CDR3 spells CASSQLVGLGDTEAFF. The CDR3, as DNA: TGTGCCAGCAGCCAATTAGTAGGGCTCGGGGACACTGAAGCTTTCTTT. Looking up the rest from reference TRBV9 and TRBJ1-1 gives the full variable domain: DSGVTQTPKHLITATGQRVTLRCSPRSGDLSVYWYQQSLDQGLQFLIQYYNGEERAKGNILERFSAQQFPDLHSELNLSSLELGDSALYFCASSQLVGLGDTEAFFGQGTRLTVV.